This TCR beta chain was sequenced during a study of memory CD4+ T cells and cytomegalovirus serostatus. Study background: This sample comes from healthy Belgian adults, about nine CMV seropositive, around 26 seronegative. Study results and caveats: Each of approximately 61 CMV-associated TCRbeta sequences occurred in one to five individuals.

The CDR3 loop spans 15 amino acids. Trimming took off 2 bases at V and 0 bases at J, with 11 bases between the two ends. The germline gives CDR1 WNHNN, CDR2 SYGVQD (reference sequence). TCRdb's table, derived via immunoSEQ multiplex PCR, lists solely in-frame clones and lacks some. The data contain 45,000 to 50,000 clones, around 80% of them seen just once; the ten biggest clones take up 0.75% to 0.9%. Single viable CD3+CD4+CD8-CD45RO+ cells were sorted as the memory CD4+ T cells. The table lists this clone with a few counts. Its antigen remains unidentified. The TCR comes from an adult in good health and CMV-seronegative. The source material was memory CD4+ T cells from blood. The chain joins TRBV10-1 to TRBJ2-7; possible D gene TRBD2, 6 bases. The CDR3 is CASSEGRGSSYEQYF. The CDR3 DNA follows: TGCGCCAGCAGTGAGGGGCGGGGTAGCTCCTACGAGCAGTACTTC.